This T cell receptor (beta chain) is from a study of patients and donors after allogeneic stem cell transplantation. Germline V lookup: CDR1 MDHEN, CDR2 SYDVKM. The CDR3 spans 11 residues. Trimming pared 8 bases from V and 12 bases from J, leaving 14 bases between. MiXCR, run by TCRdb on the RT-PCR reads, gives a single entry per CDR3 protein. The table includes around 160,000 distinct CDR3 sequences, roughly 31% detected once. This clonotype was sampled from a human donor who was either an allogeneic HSCT recipient or a stem cell or donor lymphocyte infusion donor (not recorded which). It is not recorded whose cells these are; they may come from a transplant donor. J is TRBJ2-1 and V is TRBV28; D gene ambiguous. The sequencing input was blood, either unsorted or a sorted T cell fraction (not recorded which). DNA for the CDR3: TGTGCCAGCGATTTCGAGAGACGGCAGTTCTTC. Encoded protein: CASDFERRQFF. Combining the CDR3 with reference TRBV28 and TRBJ2-1 gives the whole variable domain DVKVTQSSRYLVKRTGEKVFLECVQDMDHENMFWYRQDPGLGLRLIYFSYDVKMKEKGDIPEGYSVSREKKERFSLILESASTNQTSMYLCASDFERRQFFGPGTRLTVL.